This T cell receptor beta chain appears in the sequencing data of a study of glioma-infiltrating T cells after dendritic cell vaccination. The germline V gene encodes CDR1 SNHLY and CDR2 FYNNEI. The CDR3 loop spans 12 amino acids. V lost 6 bases and J lost 12; bases outside the gene matches: 8. Only in-frame clones appear in the TCRdb table, and some are missing; sequencing was by immunoSEQ multiplex PCR. The sample shows fewer than 100,000 clones, 85% to 90% of them seen only once. Remarks on this clone: Its specificity is not known.

Study-wide points: Estimated pretreatment TIL content predicted outcome after dendritic cell vaccination.

The J gene is TRBJ1-2, the V gene TRBV2; 9 nucleotides agree with TRBD1. This sample comprised blood, obtained before dendritic cell vaccination. The receptor comes from a human donor with glioblastoma. In nucleotides, the CDR3 is TGTGCCAGCAGAGCGGGACAGGGTAGGAACACCTTC. Translating it yields CASRAGQGRNTF. The full variable domain, completed using reference TRBV2 and TRBJ1-2, is EPEVTQTPSHQVTQMGQEVILRCVPISNHLYFYWYRQILGQKVEFLVSFYNNEISEKSEIFDDQFSVERPDGSNFTLKIRSTKLEDSAMYFCASRAGQGRNTFGSGTRLTVV.